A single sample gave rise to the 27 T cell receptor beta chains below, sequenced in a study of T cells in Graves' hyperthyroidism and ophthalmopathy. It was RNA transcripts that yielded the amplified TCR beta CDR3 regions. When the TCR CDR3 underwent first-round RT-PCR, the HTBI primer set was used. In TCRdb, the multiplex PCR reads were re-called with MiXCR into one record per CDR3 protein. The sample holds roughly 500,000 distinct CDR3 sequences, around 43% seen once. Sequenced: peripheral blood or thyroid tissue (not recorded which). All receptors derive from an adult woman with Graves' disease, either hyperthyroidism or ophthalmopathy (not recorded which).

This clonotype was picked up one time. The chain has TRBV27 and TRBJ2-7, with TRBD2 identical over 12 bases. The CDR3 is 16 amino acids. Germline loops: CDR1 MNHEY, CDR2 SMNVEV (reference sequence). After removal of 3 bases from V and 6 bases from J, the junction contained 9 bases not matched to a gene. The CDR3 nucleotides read TGTGCCAGCAGTTTGCTAGCGGGAGGGCCGTGGTGCGAGCAGTACTTC. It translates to CASSLLAGGPWCEQYF.

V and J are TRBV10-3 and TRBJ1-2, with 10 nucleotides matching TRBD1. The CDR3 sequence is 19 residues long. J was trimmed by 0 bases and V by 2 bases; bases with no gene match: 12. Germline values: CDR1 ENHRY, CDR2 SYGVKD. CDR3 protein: CAISERGLDRGLPNYGYTF. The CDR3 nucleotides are TGTGCCATCAGTGAGAGGGGATTAGACAGGGGGCTTCCTAACTATGGCTACACCTTC.

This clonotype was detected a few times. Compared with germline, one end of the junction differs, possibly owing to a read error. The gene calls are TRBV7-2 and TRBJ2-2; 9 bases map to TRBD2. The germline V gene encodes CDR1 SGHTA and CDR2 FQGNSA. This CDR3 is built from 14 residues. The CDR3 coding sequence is TGTGCCAGCAGCACGGGACTAGCCACCGGGGAGCCGTTTTTT. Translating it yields CASSTGLATGEPFF.

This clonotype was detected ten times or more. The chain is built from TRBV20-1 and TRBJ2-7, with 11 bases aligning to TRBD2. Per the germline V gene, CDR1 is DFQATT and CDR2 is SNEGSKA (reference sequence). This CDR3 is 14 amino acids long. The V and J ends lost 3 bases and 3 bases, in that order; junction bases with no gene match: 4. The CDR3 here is CSARGTSGNYEQYF. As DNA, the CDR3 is TGCAGTGCTAGGGGGACTAGCGGTAACTACGAGCAGTACTTC.

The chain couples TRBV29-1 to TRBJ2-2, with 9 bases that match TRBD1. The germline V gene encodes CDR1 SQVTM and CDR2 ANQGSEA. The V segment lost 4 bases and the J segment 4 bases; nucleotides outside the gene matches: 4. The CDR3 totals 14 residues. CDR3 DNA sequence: TGCAGCGTTGGGGGGACAGGGAGCACCGGGGAGCTGTTTTTT. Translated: CSVGGTGSTGELFF.

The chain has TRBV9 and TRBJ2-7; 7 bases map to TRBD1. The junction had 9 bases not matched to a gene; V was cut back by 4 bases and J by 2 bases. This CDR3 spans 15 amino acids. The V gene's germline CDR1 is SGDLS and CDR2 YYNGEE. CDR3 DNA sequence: TGTGCCAGCAGCCCCTGGGACAGCCGTGCCTACGAGCAGTACTTC. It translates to CASSPWDSRAYEQYF.

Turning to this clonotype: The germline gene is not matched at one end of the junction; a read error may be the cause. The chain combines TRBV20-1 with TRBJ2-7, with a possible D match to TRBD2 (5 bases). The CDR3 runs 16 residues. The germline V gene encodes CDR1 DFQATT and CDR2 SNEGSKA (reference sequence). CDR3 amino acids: CSARDLTAANTGELYF. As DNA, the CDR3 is TGCAGTGCTAGAGATCTCACAGCGGCGAACACCGGGGAGCTGTACTTC.

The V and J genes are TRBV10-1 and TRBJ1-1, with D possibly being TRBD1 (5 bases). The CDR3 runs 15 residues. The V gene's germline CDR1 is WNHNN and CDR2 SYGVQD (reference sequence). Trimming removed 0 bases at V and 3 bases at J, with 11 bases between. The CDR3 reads CASSESGGPHTEAFF. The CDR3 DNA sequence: TGCGCCAGCAGTGAGTCGGGGGGTCCTCACACTGAAGCTTTCTTT.

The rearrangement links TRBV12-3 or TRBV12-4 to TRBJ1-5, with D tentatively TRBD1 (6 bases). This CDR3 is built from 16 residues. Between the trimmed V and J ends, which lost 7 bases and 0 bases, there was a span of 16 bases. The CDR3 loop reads CASTQGGSYSNQPQHF. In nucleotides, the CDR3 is TGTGCCAGCACCCAAGGGGGGTCATATAGCAATCAGCCCCAGCATTTT.

CDR3 DNA sequence: TGTGCCACCAGCAGTGTAGCGGCGGGCAGGTCCTACGAGCAGTACTTC. Protein: CATSSVAAGRSYEQYF. This chain links TRBV15 with TRBJ2-7, with a weak D call TRBD2 (6 bases). This CDR3 is built from 16 residues. The ends were cut back, 3 bases at V and 1 base at J, with 16 bases in the middle. Germline CDR1 LNHNV, CDR2 YYDKDF (reference sequence).

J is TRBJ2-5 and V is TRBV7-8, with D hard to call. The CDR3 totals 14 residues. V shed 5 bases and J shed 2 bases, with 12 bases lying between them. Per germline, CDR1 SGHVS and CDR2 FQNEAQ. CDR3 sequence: CASSLTEKQETQYF. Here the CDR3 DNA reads TGTGCCAGCAGCCTAACCGAGAAACAAGAGACCCAGTACTTC.

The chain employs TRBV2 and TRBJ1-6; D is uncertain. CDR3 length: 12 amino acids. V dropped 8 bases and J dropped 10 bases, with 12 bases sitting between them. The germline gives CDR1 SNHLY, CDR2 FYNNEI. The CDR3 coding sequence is TGTGCCAGCCTGAGGATCGGATCACCCCTCCACTTT. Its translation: CASLRIGSPLHF.

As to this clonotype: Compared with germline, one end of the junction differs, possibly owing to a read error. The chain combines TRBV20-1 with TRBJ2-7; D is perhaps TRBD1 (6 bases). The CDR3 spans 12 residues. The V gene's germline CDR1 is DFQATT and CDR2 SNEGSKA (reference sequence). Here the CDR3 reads CSAGRQGNEQCF. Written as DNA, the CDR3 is TGCAGTGCGGGACGTCAGGGGAACGAGCAGTGCTTC.

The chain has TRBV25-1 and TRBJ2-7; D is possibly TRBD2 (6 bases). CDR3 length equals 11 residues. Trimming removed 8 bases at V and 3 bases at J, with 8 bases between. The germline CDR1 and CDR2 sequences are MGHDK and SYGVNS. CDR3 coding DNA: TGTGCCAGCGGGACTGTCTACGAGCAGTACTTC. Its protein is CASGTVYEQYF.

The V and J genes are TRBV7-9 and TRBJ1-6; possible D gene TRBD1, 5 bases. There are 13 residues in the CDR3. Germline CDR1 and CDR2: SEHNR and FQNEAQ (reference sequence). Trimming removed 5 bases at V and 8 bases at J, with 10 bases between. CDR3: CASSGGSYSPLHF. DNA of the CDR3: TGTGCCAGCAGCGGGGGTTCTTATTCACCCCTCCACTTT.

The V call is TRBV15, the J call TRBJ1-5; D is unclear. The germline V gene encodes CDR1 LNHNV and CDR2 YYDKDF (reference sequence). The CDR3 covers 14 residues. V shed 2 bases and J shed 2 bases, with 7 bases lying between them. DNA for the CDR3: TGTGCCACCAGCAGAAGTTATGGCAATCAGCCCCAGCATTTT. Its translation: CATSRSYGNQPQHF.

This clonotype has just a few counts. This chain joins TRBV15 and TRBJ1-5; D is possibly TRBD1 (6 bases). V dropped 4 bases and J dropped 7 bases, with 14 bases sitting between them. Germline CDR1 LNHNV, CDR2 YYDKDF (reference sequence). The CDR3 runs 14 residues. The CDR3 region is CATSKSGARQPQHF. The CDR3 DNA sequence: TGTGCCACCAGCAAGTCGGGGGCGCGGCAGCCCCAGCATTTT.

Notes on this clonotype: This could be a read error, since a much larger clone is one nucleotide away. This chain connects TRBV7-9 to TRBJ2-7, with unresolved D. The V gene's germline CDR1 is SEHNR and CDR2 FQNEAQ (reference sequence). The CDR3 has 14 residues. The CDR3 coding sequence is TGTGCCAGCAGCTTAGACACCTTAGCCTACGAGCGGTACTTC. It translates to CASSLDTLAYERYF.

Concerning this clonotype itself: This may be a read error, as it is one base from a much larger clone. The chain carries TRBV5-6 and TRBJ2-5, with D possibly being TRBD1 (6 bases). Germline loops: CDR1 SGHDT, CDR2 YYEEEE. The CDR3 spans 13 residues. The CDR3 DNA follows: TGTACCAGTATCCAGGGGAATGAAGAGACCCAGTACTTC. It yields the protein CTSIQGNEETQYF.

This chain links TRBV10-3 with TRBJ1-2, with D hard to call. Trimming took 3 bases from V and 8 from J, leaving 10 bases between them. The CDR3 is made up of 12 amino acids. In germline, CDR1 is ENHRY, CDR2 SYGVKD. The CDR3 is CAISDRERGYTF. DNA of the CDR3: TGTGCCATCAGTGATAGGGAACGGGGCTACACCTTC.

Here the CDR3 reads CASSSTVISGNTIYF. CDR3 bases: TGTGCCAGCAGCTCGACAGTTATCTCTGGAAACACCATATATTTT. This chain uses TRBV7-9 with TRBJ1-3, with TRBD1 as a possible D gene (5 bases). The CDR3 has 15 amino acids. Trimming cost V 4 bases and J 0 bases, with 10 bases left between them. Germline-derived CDR1 and CDR2 are SEHNR and FQNEAQ (reference sequence).

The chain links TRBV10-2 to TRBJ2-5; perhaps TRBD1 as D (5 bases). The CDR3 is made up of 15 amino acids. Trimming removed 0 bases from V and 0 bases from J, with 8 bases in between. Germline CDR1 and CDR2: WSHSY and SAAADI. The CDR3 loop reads CASSESGQHQETQYF. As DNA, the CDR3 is TGCGCCAGCAGTGAGTCGGGGCAGCACCAAGAGACCCAGTACTTC.

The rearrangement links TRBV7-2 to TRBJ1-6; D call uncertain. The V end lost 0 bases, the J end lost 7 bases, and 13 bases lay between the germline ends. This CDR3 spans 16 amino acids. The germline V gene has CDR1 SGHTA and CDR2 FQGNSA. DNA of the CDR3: TGTGCCAGCAGCTTAGCCCCCGGTGGTAGAAATTCACCCCTCCACTTT. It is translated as CASSLAPGGRNSPLHF.

Here the CDR3 DNA reads TGTGCCACCAGCAGCGGGACATCGAACACCGGGGAGCTGTTTTTT. This encodes CATSSGTSNTGELFF. The chain joins TRBV15 to TRBJ2-2, with a tentative D call TRBD1 (6 bases). With 3 bases removed from V and 0 bases from J, the gap between germline ends came to 8 bases. The V gene's germline CDR1 is LNHNV and CDR2 YYDKDF (reference sequence). CDR3 size: 15 residues.

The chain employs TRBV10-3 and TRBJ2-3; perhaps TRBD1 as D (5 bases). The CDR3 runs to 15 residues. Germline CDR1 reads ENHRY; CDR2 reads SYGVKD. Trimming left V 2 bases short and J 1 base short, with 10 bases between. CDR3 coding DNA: TGTGCCATCAGTGAGGGGGAAGGGGGCACAGATACGCAGTATTTT. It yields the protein CAISEGEGGTDTQYF.

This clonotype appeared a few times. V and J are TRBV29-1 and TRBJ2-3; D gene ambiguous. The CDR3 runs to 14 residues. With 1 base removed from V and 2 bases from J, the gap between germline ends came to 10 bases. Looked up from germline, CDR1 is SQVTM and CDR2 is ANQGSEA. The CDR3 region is CSVEARSHTDTQYF. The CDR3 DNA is TGCAGCGTTGAAGCGAGGTCCCACACAGATACGCAGTATTTT.

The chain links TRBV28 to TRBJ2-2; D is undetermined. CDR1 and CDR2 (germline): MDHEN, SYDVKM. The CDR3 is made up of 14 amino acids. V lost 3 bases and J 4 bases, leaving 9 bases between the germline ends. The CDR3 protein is CASSFKPSTGELFF. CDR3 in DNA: TGTGCCAGCAGTTTTAAGCCCAGCACCGGGGAGCTGTTTTTT. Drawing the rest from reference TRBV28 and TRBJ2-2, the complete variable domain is DVKVTQSSRYLVKRTGEKVFLECVQDMDHENMFWYRQDPGLGLRLIYFSYDVKMKEKGDIPEGYSVSREKKERFSLILESASTNQTSMYLCASSFKPSTGELFFGEGSRLTVL.